The 30 T cell receptor beta chains given below trace back to one sample, sequenced in a study of blood T cells in healthy people across ages. A second PCR, run for roughly 7 to 12 cycles, used a sample-barcoded 5' primer plus a J-beta primer mix. MiXCR, applied by TCRdb to the 5' RACE reads, yields one record per CDR3 protein. The sample consists of roughly 1,500,000 distinct CDR3 sequences, roughly 32% of them appearing once. What was sequenced was blood. These receptors were taken from a woman under 40 in good health.

This rearrangement joins TRBV29-1 to TRBJ2-3, with a possible D match to TRBD1 (5 bases). This CDR3 is 13 amino acids long. V was pared by 8 bases and J by 0 bases, with 12 bases between. The V gene's germline CDR1 is SQVTM and CDR2 ANQGSEA. DNA of the CDR3: TGCAGCTATCAGGGATCTAGCACAGATACGCAGTATTTT. It encodes CSYQGSSTDTQYF.

The chain joins TRBV5-6 to TRBJ2-7; D unclear. V was pared by 0 bases and J by 6 bases, with 7 bases between. The CDR3 totals 12 residues. The V gene's germline CDR1 is SGHDT and CDR2 YYEEEE. CDR3 bases: TGTGCCAGCAGCTTGGTTTCCGCCGAGCAGTACTTC. It specifies CASSLVSAEQYF.

This clonotype has only a few counts. The chain employs TRBV3-1 and TRBJ2-5; D is unclear. This CDR3 comprises 13 residues. Germline V gene sequence: CDR1 LGHDT, CDR2 YNNKEL (reference sequence). The V gene lost 1 base and the J gene lost 6 bases, with 9 bases spanning the gap. The CDR3 spells CASSQVDVKTQYF. The CDR3 DNA sequence: TGTGCCAGCAGCCAAGTTGATGTGAAGACCCAGTACTTC.

The V and J genes are TRBV20-1 and TRBJ2-1; 7 positions agree with TRBD2. CDR1 is DFQATT and CDR2 is SNEGSKA in the germline V gene (reference sequence). The CDR3 has 14 residues. Trimming at V came to 6 bases and at J to 2 bases, leaving 7 bases not matched to a gene. The CDR3 nucleotides read TGCAGTGCCCCTAGCGGACTAACCTACAATGAGCAGTTCTTC. This encodes CSAPSGLTYNEQFF.

V is TRBV10-3 and J is TRBJ1-2; 11 nucleotides align to TRBD1. V lost 2 bases, J lost 5 bases, and 7 bases stayed unmatched. From germline, CDR1 is ENHRY and CDR2 SYGVKD. The CDR3 spans 16 residues. CDR3 sequence reads: CAISEAEGQGGYGYTF. DNA of the CDR3: TGTGCCATCAGTGAGGCGGAGGGACAGGGGGGATATGGCTACACCTTC.

The chain uses TRBV6-6 and TRBJ2-7; tentatively, D is TRBD1 (5 bases). The germline V gene has CDR1 MNHNY and CDR2 SVGAGI (reference sequence). Between the trimmed V and J ends, which lost 2 bases and 0 bases, there was a span of 14 bases. This CDR3 region has 16 residues. The CDR3 reads CASSYGRVLVSYEQYF. The DNA for the CDR3 is TGTGCCAGCAGTTACGGCAGGGTTCTCGTCTCCTACGAGCAGTACTTC.

The chain recombines TRBV2 with TRBJ2-2; D call uncertain. Germline V lookup: CDR1 SNHLY, CDR2 FYNNEI. The CDR3 is made up of 13 amino acids. The V gene lost 9 bases and the J gene lost 4 bases, with 12 bases spanning the gap. The CDR3 DNA reads as TGTGCCAGTCGCGGTTCCGTCACCGGGGAGCTGTTTTTT. It is translated as CASRGSVTGELFF. The entire variable domain, with the rest obtained from reference TRBV2 and TRBJ2-2, is as follows: EPEVTQTPSHQVTQMGQEVILRCVPISNHLYFYWYRQILGQKVEFLVSFYNNEISEKSEIFDDQFSVERPDGSNFTLKIRSTKLEDSAMYFCASRGSVTGELFFGEGSRLTVL.

The chain employs TRBV27 and TRBJ2-3; TRBD1 aligns across 8 bases. This CDR3 spans 16 amino acids. J gave up 3 bases and V 1 base, and 6 bases lay outside the gene matches. In germline, CDR1 is MNHEY, CDR2 SMNVEV (reference sequence). CDR3 nucleotides: TGTGCCAGCAGTTTATTTACGAACAGGGGGACAGATACGCAGTATTTT. Residues: CASSLFTNRGTDTQYF.

The gene calls are TRBV20-1 and TRBJ2-1; 9 positions match TRBD2. The CDR3 is 15 residues long. V trimming: 6 bases; J trimming: 4 bases; junction bases outside the gene matches: 10. In germline, CDR1 is DFQATT, CDR2 SNEGSKA (reference sequence). CDR3 DNA sequence: TGCAGTGCGCAGGGAACTAGCGGGTTTTACAATGAGCAGTTCTTC. As protein: CSAQGTSGFYNEQFF.

CDR3 nucleotides: TGCGCCAGCAGCCTAAGGGGGATGGATGAGCAGTTCTTC. Protein sequence: CASSLRGMDEQFF. The gene calls are TRBV10-1 and TRBJ2-1; D is perhaps TRBD1 (6 bases). V shed 6 bases and J shed 8 bases, with 14 bases lying between them. This CDR3 has 13 residues. CDR1 and CDR2 from the germline V gene are WNHNN and SYGVQD (reference sequence).

The chain links TRBV10-3 to TRBJ1-4, with D perhaps TRBD1 (6 bases). Trimming shortened V by 10 bases and J by 3 bases, and 15 bases separated the two germline ends. The V gene's germline CDR1 is ENHRY and CDR2 SYGVKD. The CDR3 consists of 14 residues. Here the CDR3 reads CATNQGGANEKLFF. In DNA form, the CDR3 reads TGTGCCACCAACCAAGGGGGGGCTAATGAAAAACTGTTTTTT.

The chain carries TRBV7-9 and TRBJ2-1; 8 bases map to TRBD2. The CDR3 contains 16 residues. CDR1 is SEHNR and CDR2 is FQNEAQ in the germline V gene (reference sequence). The trim removed 2 bases at V and 10 bases at J, leaving 13 bases unmatched. CDR3 loop: CASSLPIAGPAREQFF. DNA of the CDR3: TGTGCCAGCAGCTTACCTATAGCGGGACCCGCACGGGAGCAGTTCTTC.

This chain connects TRBV14 to TRBJ2-5, with D unresolved. Deletions cut 0 bases from V and 4 bases from J, with 9 bases between. Germline-derived CDR1 and CDR2 are SGHDN and FVKESK. CDR3 size: 14 residues. The CDR3 DNA reads as TGTGCCAGCAGCCAAGACCCGGGTAGAGAGACCCAGTACTTC. Translated, it gives CASSQDPGRETQYF.

This clonotype was seen a few times. The chain couples TRBV2 to TRBJ1-6; a possible D gene is TRBD1 (6 bases). The CDR3 loop spans 12 amino acids. The germline V gene has CDR1 SNHLY and CDR2 FYNNEI. V dropped 6 bases and J dropped 7 bases, with 7 bases sitting between them. CDR3 coding DNA: TGTGCCAGCAGGGACAGCAATTCACCCCTCCACTTT. Residues: CASRDSNSPLHF.

The chain has TRBV5-6 and TRBJ1-2; D not resolved. This CDR3 is 16 amino acids long. Germline V gene lookup returns CDR1 SGHDT and CDR2 YYEEEE. Trimming took 4 bases from V and 3 from J, leaving 19 bases between them. CDR3 DNA sequence: TGTGCCAGCAGCCCCCCCCGGGTGGTTGAAGACTATGGCTACACCTTC. Protein: CASSPPRVVEDYGYTF.

The J gene is TRBJ1-2, the V gene TRBV27, with D unclear. Germline values: CDR1 MNHEY, CDR2 SMNVEV (reference sequence). V was clipped by 5 bases and J by 2 bases, with 15 bases between them. CDR3 length: 15 amino acids. CDR3 sequence: CASSPYLEVNYGYTF. The CDR3 nucleotides are TGTGCCAGCAGTCCGTACTTGGAGGTAAACTATGGCTACACCTTC.

The chain joins TRBV28 to TRBJ2-7; the D gene is possibly TRBD2 (5 bases). This CDR3 spans 15 amino acids. Germline lookup yields CDR1 MDHEN and CDR2 SYDVKM. V lost 5 bases and J 2 bases, leaving 16 bases between the germline ends. For the CDR3, the DNA is TGTGCCAGCAGTGTAATCCCGGGGTCTCCCTACGAGCAGTACTTC. Amino acids: CASSVIPGSPYEQYF.

This clonotype has a count of ten or more. The rearrangement links TRBV5-1 to TRBJ2-7, with unresolved D. With 0 bases removed from V and 2 bases from J, the gap between germline ends came to 9 bases. CDR3 size: 14 residues. Germline CDR1 and CDR2: SGHRS and YFSETQ. The CDR3 DNA is TGCGCCAGCAGCTTGGAGGCATTAACCTACGAGCAGTACTTC. Amino acid sequence: CASSLEALTYEQYF.

A few counts support this clonotype. V gene TRBV20-1 combines with J gene TRBJ2-1, with D perhaps TRBD1 (6 bases). Germline V gene data show CDR1 as DFQATT and CDR2 as SNEGSKA (reference sequence). This CDR3 is built from 12 residues. Trimming cost V 6 bases and J 10 bases, with 16 bases left between them. The CDR3 DNA follows: TGCAGTGCCCCCGCCACCGGACAGGAGCAGTTCTTC. This codes for CSAPATGQEQFF.

The J gene is TRBJ2-7, the V gene TRBV20-1, with 8 bases aligning to TRBD2. The length of the CDR3 is 15 residues. Per germline, CDR1 DFQATT and CDR2 SNEGSKA (reference sequence). Unmatched junction bases numbered 7, after V lost 0 bases and J lost 3 bases. The CDR3 coding sequence is TGCAGTGCTAGAGATATCGCGGGAGGAGGCTACGAGCAGTACTTC. It is translated as CSARDIAGGGYEQYF.

In its sample, this clonotype was seen a few times. V and J are TRBV4-1 and TRBJ2-5, with D possibly matching TRBD1 (8 bases). The V gene lost 4 bases and the J gene lost 4 bases, with 16 bases spanning the gap. The germline CDR1 and CDR2 sequences are MGHRA and YSYEKL. This CDR3 is 15 amino acids long. CDR3 residues: CASSPQGAGVETQYF. The CDR3 DNA reads as TGCGCCAGCAGCCCCCAGGGGGCGGGAGTAGAGACCCAGTACTTC.

This clonotype was seen a handful of times. The chain carries TRBV7-3 and TRBJ2-1; 8 nucleotides align to TRBD2. The CDR3 has 15 amino acids. CDR1 is SGHTA, CDR2 FQGTGA, per germline. The V and J ends lost 1 base and 5 bases, in that order; junction bases with no gene match: 4. CDR3 DNA: TGTGCCAGCAGCTTAAATGGCGGGGGGAACAATGAGCAGTTCTTC. This encodes CASSLNGGGNNEQFF.

The chain employs TRBV11-2 and TRBJ2-1, with a tentative D call TRBD1 (6 bases). CDR1 and CDR2 from the germline V gene are SGHAT and FQNNGV. The CDR3 totals 16 residues. V lost 8 bases and J 4 bases, leaving 21 bases between the germline ends. DNA of the CDR3: TGTGCCAGCGGCCCTAGTACAGGGCCCCTATACAATGAGCAGTTCTTC. This sequence encodes CASGPSTGPLYNEQFF.

This clonotype was recorded many times. CDR3 nucleotide sequence: TGTGCCAGCAGAGATAGTGGTCCGTTCAATCAGCCCCAGCATTTT. Translating it yields CASRDSGPFNQPQHF. The chain recombines TRBV6-1 with TRBJ1-5; D is unclear. Per germline, CDR1 MNHNS and CDR2 SASEGT. V was shortened by 6 bases and J by 3 bases, with 15 bases between the two germline ends. The CDR3 consists of 15 residues.

CDR3 residues: CSASGGRSTGELFF. Here the CDR3 DNA reads TGCAGTGCTAGCGGGGGACGGAGCACCGGGGAGCTGTTTTTT. The gene calls are TRBV20-1 and TRBJ2-2; D possibly corresponds to TRBD2 (6 bases). The V gene lost 3 bases and the J gene lost 4 bases, with 12 bases spanning the gap. The CDR3 spans 14 residues. Looked up from germline, CDR1 is DFQATT and CDR2 is SNEGSKA (reference sequence).

The DNA of the CDR3 is TGTGCCAGCAGCTTCCCGGGACAGGGGGGTACGCAGTATTTT. Its translation is CASSFPGQGGTQYF. This chain uses TRBV11-3 with TRBJ2-3; TRBD1 aligns across 11 bases. V was pared by 3 bases and J by 8 bases, with 4 bases of the junction left unmatched. The CDR3 totals 14 residues. Germline V CDR1 and CDR2: SGHNT, YENEEA.

This clonotype has a count of ten or more. J is TRBJ2-7 and V is TRBV11-2, with TRBD2 identical over 11 bases. V lost 4 bases, J lost 2 bases, and 1 base stayed unmatched. Germline assignment: CDR1 SGHAT and CDR2 FQNNGV. This CDR3 comprises 14 residues. CDR3 sequence: CASSSTSGTYEQYF. CDR3 coding DNA: TGTGCCAGCAGCTCGACTAGCGGGACCTACGAGCAGTACTTC.

Ten or more counts support this clonotype. V usage is TRBV6-8 and J usage is TRBJ2-7; D unclear. Germline V gene data show CDR1 as MNHGY and CDR2 as SAAAGT. This CDR3 has 14 amino acids. Trimming took 5 bases from V and 8 from J, leaving 19 bases between them. The CDR3 loop is CASSPPLGKGKQYF. For the CDR3, the DNA is TGTGCCAGCAGTCCCCCCCTGGGGAAAGGAAAGCAGTACTTC.

This sequence joins TRBV28 and TRBJ1-1; maybe TRBD1 (5 bases). CDR3 length: 14 amino acids. Germline V gene data show CDR1 as MDHEN and CDR2 as SYDVKM. Trimming took 5 bases from V and 10 from J, leaving 20 bases between them. The CDR3 loop is CASSPRPGREVAFF. DNA of the CDR3: TGTGCCAGCAGTCCTCGGCCAGGGCGAGAAGTAGCTTTCTTT.

This clonotype was counted only a few times. DNA for the CDR3: TGTGCCAGCAGTGCCCCCTTGAATTCACCCCTCCACTTT. Translation: CASSAPLNSPLHF. This sequence joins TRBV25-1 and TRBJ1-6; D remains ambiguous. There are 13 residues in the CDR3. Per the germline V gene, CDR1 is MGHDK and CDR2 is SYGVNS. Trimming shortened V by 4 bases and J by 7 bases, and 8 bases separated the two germline ends. Filled out from reference TRBV25-1 and TRBJ1-6, the complete variable domain reads EADIYQTPRYLVIGTGKKITLECSQTMGHDKMYWYQQDPGMELHLIHYSYGVNSTEKGDLSSESTVSRIRTEHFPLTLESARPSHTSQYLCASSAPLNSPLHFGNGTRLTVT.